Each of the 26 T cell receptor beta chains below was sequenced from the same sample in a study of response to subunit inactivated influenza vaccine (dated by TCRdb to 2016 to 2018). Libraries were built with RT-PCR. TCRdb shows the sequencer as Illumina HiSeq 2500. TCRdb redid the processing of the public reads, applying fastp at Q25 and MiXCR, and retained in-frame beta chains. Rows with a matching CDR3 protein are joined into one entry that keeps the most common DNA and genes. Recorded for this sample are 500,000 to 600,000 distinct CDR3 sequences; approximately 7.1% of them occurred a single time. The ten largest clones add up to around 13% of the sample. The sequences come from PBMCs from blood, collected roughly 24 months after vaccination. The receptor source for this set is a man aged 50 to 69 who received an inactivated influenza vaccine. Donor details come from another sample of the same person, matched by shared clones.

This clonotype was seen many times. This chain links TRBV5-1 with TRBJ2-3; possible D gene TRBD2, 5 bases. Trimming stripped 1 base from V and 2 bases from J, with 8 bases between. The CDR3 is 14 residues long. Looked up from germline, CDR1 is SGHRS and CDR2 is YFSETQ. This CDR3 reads CASSLTRLTDTQYF. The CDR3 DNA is TGCGCCAGCAGCTTGACTAGACTCACAGATACGCAGTATTTT.

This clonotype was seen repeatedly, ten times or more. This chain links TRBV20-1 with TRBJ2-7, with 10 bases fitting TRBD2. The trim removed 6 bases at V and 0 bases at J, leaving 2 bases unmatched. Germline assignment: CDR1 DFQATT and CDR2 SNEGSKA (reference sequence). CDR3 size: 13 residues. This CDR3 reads CSATSGNSYEQYF. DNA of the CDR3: TGCAGTGCCACTAGCGGGAACTCCTACGAGCAGTACTTC.

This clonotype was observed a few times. CDR3: CSATRLAGDKETQYF. In nucleotides, the CDR3 is TGCAGTGCTACTCGCCTAGCGGGGGACAAAGAGACCCAGTACTTC. V and J are TRBV20-1 and TRBJ2-5, with 10 bases identical to TRBD2. V lost 4 bases and J lost 3; bases outside the gene matches: 8. Germline values: CDR1 DFQATT, CDR2 SNEGSKA (reference sequence). The CDR3 runs 15 residues.

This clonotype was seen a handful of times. The CDR3: CASSQLPGATGELFF. The CDR3 bases are TGTGCCAGCAGCCAACTGCCAGGGGCCACCGGGGAGCTGTTTTTT. The chain has TRBV4-2 and TRBJ2-2; D possibly corresponds to TRBD1 (6 bases). The germline V gene has CDR1 LGHNA and CDR2 YNFKEQ. Deletions cut 2 bases from V and 4 bases from J, with 11 bases between. The CDR3 has 15 residues.

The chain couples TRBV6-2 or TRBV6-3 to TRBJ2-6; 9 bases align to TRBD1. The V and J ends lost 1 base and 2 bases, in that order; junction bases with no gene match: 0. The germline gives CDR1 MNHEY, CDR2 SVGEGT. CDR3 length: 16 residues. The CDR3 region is CASSYWTGAGANVLTF. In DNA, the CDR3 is TGTGCCAGCAGTTACTGGACAGGGGCTGGGGCCAACGTCCTGACTTTC.

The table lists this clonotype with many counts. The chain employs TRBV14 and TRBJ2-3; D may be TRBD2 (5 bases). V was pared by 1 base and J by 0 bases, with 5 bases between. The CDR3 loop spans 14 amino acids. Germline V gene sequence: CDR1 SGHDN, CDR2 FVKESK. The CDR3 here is CASSQGTSTDTQYF. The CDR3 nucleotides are TGTGCCAGCAGCCAAGGGACTAGCACAGATACGCAGTATTTT.

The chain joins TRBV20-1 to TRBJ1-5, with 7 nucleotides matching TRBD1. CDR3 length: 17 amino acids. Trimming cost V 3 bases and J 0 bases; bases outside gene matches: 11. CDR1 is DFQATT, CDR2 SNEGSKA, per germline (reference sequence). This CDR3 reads CSASAQNRGYSNQPQHF. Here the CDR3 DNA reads TGCAGTGCTAGCGCACAAAACAGGGGATATAGCAATCAGCCCCAGCATTTT.

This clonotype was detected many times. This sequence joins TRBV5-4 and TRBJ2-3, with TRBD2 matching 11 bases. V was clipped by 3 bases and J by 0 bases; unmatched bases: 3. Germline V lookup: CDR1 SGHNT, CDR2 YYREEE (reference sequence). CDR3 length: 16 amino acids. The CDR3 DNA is TGTGCCAGCAGCTCTCGACTAGCGGGGAGCACAGATACGCAGTATTTT. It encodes CASSSRLAGSTDTQYF.

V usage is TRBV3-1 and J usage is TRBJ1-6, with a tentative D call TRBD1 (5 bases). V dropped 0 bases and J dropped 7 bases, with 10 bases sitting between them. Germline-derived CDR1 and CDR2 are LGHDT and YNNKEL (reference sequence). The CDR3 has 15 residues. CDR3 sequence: CASSQDLGRNSPLHF. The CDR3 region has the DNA TGTGCCAGCAGCCAAGATTTGGGGCGGAATTCACCCCTCCACTTT.

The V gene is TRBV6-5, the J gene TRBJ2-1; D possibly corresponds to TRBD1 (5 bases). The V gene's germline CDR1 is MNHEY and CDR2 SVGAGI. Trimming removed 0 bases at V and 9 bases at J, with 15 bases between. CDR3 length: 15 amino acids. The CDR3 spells CASSYSKGISSEQFF. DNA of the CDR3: TGTGCCAGCAGTTACTCGAAGGGGATTAGCAGTGAGCAGTTCTTC.

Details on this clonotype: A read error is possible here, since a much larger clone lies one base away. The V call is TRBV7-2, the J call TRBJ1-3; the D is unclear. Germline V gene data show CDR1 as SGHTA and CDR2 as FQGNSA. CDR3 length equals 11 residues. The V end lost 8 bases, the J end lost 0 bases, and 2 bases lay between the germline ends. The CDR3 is CASGSGNTIYF. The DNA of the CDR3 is TGTGCCAGCGGCTCTGGAAACACCATATATTTT.

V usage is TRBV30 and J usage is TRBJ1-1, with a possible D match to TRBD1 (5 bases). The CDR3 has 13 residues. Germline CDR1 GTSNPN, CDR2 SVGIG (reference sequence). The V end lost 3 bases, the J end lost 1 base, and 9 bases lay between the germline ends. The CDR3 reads CAWRRQQNTEAFF. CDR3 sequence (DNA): TGTGCCTGGAGGCGACAGCAGAACACTGAAGCTTTCTTT.

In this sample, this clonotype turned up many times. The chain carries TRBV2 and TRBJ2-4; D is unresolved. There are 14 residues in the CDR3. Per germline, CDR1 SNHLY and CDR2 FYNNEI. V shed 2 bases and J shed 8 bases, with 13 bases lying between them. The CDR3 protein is CASSEMRGLDIQYF. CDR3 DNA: TGTGCCAGCAGTGAAATGCGTGGATTGGACATTCAGTACTTC.

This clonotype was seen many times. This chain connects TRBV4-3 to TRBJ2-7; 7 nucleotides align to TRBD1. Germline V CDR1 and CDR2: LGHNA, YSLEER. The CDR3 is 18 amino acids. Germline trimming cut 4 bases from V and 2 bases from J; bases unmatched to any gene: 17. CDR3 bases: TGCGCCAGCAGCCGATACCAGGGACCCGGGACAGAAGCCTACGAGCAGTACTTC. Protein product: CASSRYQGPGTEAYEQYF.

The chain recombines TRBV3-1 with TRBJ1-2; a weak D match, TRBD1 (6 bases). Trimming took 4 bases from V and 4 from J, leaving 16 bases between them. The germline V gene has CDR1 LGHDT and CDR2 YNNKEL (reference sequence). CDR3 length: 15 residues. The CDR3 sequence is CASSPRLGGPYGYTF. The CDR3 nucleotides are TGTGCCAGCAGCCCACGTCTGGGGGGGCCCTATGGCTACACCTTC.

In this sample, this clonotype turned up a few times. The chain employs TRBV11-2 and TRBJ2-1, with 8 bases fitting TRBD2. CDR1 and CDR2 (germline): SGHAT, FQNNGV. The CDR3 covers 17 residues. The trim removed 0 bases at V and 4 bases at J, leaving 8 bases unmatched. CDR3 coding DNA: TGTGCCAGCAGCTTAGATTGGGGACTAGGCGGATACAATGAGCAGTTCTTC. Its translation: CASSLDWGLGGYNEQFF.

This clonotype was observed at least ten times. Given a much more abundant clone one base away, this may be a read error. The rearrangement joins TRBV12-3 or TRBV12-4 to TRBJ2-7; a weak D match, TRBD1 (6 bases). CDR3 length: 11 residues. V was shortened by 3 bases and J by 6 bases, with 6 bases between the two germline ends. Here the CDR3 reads CASSLGAEQYF. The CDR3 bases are TGTGCCAGCAGTTTGGGGGCCGAGCAGTACTTC.

The CDR3 here is CSVSGLAGHNEQFF. The CDR3 DNA sequence: TGCAGTGTCAGCGGACTAGCGGGTCACAATGAGCAGTTCTTC. This chain links TRBV20-1 with TRBJ2-1; 11 bases are a match to TRBD2. This CDR3 comprises 14 residues. Per germline, CDR1 DFQATT and CDR2 SNEGSKA (reference sequence). Trimming cost V 7 bases and J 5 bases; bases outside gene matches: 7.

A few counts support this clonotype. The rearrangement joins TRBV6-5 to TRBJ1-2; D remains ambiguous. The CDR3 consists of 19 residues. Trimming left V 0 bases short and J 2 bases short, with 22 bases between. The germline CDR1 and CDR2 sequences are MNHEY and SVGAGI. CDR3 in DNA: TGTGCCAGCAGTTACTCGATCCAGGACGCCCTGTTCGCGAACTATGGCTACACCTTC. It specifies CASSYSIQDALFANYGYTF.

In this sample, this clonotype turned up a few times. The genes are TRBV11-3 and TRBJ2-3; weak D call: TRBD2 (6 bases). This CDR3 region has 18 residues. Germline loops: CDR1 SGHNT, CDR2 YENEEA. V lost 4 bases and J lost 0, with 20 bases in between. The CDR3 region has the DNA TGTGCCAGCAGCTGGGGGACTTACGCGAATTCTAGCACAGATACGCAGTATTTT. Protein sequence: CASSWGTYANSSTDTQYF.

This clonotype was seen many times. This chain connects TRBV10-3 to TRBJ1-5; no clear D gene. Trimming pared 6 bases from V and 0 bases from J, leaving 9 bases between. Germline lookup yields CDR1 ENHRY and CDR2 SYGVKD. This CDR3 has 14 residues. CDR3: CAISRTYSNQPQHF. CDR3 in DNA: TGTGCCATCAGCAGGACCTATAGCAATCAGCCCCAGCATTTT.

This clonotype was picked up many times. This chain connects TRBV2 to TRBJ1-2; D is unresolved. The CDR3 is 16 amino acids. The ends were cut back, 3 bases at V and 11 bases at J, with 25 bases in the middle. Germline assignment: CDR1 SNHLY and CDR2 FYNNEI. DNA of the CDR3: TGTGCCAGCAGTGAGTTAAACCCGGGATTCTTCCCCTCATACACCTTC. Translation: CASSELNPGFFPSYTF. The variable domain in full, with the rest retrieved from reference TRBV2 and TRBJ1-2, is EPEVTQTPSHQVTQMGQEVILRCVPISNHLYFYWYRQILGQKVEFLVSFYNNEISEKSEIFDDQFSVERPDGSNFTLKIRSTKLEDSAMYFCASSELNPGFFPSYTFGSGTRLTVV.

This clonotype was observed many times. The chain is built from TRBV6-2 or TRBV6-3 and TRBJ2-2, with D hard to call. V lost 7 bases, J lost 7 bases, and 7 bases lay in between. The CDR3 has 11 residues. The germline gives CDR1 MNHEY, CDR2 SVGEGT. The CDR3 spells CASTLSGELFF. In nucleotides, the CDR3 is TGTGCCAGCACCCTGAGCGGGGAGCTGTTTTTT.

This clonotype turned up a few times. CDR3 protein: CASSQGNQFQETQYF. The CDR3 DNA follows: TGTGCCAGCAGCCAGGGGAATCAGTTTCAAGAGACCCAGTACTTC. The J gene is TRBJ2-5, the V gene TRBV4-2; D uncertain. The germline V gene encodes CDR1 LGHNA and CDR2 YNFKEQ. The CDR3 loop spans 15 amino acids. V was cut by 3 bases and J by 2 bases, with 13 bases left in between.

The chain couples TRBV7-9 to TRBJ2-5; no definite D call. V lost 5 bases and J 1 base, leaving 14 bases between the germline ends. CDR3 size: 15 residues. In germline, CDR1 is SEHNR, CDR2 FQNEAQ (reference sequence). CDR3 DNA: TGTGCCAGCAGCAGTGGGATTGGGGTCCAAGAGACCCAGTACTTC. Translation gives CASSSGIGVQETQYF.

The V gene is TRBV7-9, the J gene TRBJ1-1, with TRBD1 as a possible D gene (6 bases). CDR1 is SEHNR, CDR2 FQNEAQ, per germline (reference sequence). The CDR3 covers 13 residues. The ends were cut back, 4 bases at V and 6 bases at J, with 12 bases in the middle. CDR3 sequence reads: CASSSTGPAEAFF. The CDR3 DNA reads TGTGCCAGCAGCTCAACAGGGCCCGCTGAAGCTTTCTTT.